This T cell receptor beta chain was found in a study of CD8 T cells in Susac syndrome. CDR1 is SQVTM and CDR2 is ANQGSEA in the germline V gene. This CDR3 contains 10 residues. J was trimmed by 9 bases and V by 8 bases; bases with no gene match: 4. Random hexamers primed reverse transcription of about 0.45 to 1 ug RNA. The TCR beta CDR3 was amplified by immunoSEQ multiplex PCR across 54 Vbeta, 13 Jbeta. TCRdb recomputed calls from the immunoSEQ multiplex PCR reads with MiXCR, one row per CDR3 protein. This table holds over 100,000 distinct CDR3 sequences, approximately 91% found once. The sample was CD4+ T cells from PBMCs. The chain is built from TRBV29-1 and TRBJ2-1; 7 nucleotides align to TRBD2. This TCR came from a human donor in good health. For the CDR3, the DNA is TGCAGCCATTGGGGGGGTGAGCAGTTCTTC. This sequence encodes CSHWGGEQFF.